Included here is one TCR beta chain sequence, with context. Its specific antigen is unknown. No per-base quality is available; no much larger clone lies one base away. The sample is drawn from a study of control samples from healthy donors and cancer patients (TCRdb year 2020). The V and J ends are trimmed by 0 bases and 0 bases, leaving 9 bases between them. CDR1 and CDR2 are drawn from the germline V gene: KGHSH, LQKENI. The CDR3 measures 16 amino acids from cysteine to phenylalanine. The DNA shown is the 48-base CDR3, in frame from base 1. The library was produced with the immunoSEQ multiplex PCR assay. The source is immuneACCESS, and TCRdb retained only in-frame sequences with V and J called. Part of the clones is not carried over; for the studies checked, unresolved V genes explain less than half of this, and the remainder is unexplained. In this sample the table shows about 75,000 clones, around 94% of which occur a single time. 6.2% of the sample belongs to the ten largest clones.

The sequence came from a woman aged 40 to 55 in good health. What was sequenced was blood. The sequence links TRBV18 to TRBJ1-3; confidence is insufficient to name the D gene. At the DNA level, the sequence is TGTGCCAGCTCACCACCGAGCTTTAGCTCTGGAAACACCATATATTTT. Protein translation: CASSPPSFSSGNTIYF.